This T cell receptor (beta chain) was documented in a study of T cell responses to AZD1222 COVID-19 vaccine. TCRdb keeps only in-frame clones here, not all; method: immunoSEQ multiplex PCR. The sample carries around 120,000 clones, around 89% recorded once. Trimming left V 4 bases short and J 4 bases short, with 13 bases between. The CDR3 extends over 14 amino acids. CDR1 is LGHDT and CDR2 is YNNKEL in the germline V gene (reference sequence). The material was peripheral blood, obtained on day 0 of MenACWY control vaccination. This receptor was identified in an adult in good health. The chain recombines TRBV3-1 (or the pseudogene TRBV3-2) with TRBJ1-1; D is unresolved. In DNA form, the CDR3 reads TGTGCCAGCAGCCCGGGGATCCTGGGCACTGAAGCTTTCTTT. It encodes CASSPGILGTEAFF.